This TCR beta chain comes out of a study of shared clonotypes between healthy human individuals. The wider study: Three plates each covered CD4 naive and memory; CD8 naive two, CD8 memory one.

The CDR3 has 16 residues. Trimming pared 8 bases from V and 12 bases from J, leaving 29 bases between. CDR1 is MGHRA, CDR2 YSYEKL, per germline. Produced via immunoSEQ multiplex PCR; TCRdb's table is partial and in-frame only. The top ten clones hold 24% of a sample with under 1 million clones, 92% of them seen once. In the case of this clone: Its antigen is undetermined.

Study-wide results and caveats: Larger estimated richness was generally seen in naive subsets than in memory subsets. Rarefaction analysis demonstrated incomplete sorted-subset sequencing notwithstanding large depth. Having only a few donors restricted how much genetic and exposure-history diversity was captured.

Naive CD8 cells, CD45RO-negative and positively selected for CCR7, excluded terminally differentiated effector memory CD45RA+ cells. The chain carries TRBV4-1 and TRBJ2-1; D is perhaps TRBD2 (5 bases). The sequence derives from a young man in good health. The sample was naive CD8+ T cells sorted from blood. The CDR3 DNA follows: TGCGCCAGCTCTCCCCCCTACAGCGGCAACCCTTTAAGGCAGTTCTTC. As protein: CASSPPYSGNPLRQFF.